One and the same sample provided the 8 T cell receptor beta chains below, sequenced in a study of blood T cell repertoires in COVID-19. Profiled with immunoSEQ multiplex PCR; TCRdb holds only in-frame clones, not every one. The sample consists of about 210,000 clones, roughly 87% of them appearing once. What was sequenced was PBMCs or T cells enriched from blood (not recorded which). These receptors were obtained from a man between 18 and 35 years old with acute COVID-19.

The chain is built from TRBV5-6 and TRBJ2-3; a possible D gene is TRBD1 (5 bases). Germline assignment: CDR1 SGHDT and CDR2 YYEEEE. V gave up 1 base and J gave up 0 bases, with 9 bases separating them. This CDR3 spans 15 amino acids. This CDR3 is CASSLLGASTDTQYF. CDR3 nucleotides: TGTGCCAGCAGCTTGTTAGGGGCTAGCACAGATACGCAGTATTTT.

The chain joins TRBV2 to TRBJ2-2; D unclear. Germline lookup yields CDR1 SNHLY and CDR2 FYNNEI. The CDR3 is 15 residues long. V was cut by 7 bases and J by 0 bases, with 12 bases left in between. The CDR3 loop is CASKKSTTNTGELFF. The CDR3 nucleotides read TGTGCCAGCAAAAAATCGACAACGAACACCGGGGAGCTGTTTTTT.

CDR3 DNA sequence: TGTGCCAGCTCCGGGACAGGGAATCAGCCCCAGCATTTT. Protein product: CASSGTGNQPQHF. The chain combines TRBV18 with TRBJ1-5; 9 bases map to TRBD1. V shed 6 bases and J 4 bases; nucleotides not matched to a gene: 1. The CDR3 is made up of 13 amino acids. Germline-derived CDR1 and CDR2 are KGHSH and LQKENI.

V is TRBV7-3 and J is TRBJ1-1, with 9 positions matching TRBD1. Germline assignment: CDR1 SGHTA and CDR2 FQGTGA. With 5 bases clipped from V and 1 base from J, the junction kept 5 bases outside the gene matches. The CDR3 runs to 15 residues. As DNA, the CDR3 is TGTGCCAGCAGCCCGAACAGGGGGCGGAACACTGAAGCTTTCTTT. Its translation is CASSPNRGRNTEAFF.

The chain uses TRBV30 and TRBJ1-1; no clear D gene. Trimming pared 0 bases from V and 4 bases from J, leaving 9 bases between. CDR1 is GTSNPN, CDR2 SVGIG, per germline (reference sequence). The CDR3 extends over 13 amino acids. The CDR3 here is CAWSVEGGTEAFF. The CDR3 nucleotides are TGTGCCTGGAGTGTGGAGGGAGGCACTGAAGCTTTCTTT.

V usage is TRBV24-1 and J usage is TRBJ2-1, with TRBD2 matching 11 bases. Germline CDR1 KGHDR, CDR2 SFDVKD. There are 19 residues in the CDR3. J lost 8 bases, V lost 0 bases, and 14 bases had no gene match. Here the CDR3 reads CATSDLPLILAGVCDEQFF. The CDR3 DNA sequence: TGTGCCACCAGTGATTTGCCCCTAATACTAGCGGGAGTCTGCGATGAGCAGTTCTTC.

CDR3 protein: CASSLYPGQGDGYTF. The CDR3 bases are TGTGCCAGCAGTTTATACCCCGGACAGGGGGATGGCTACACCTTC. The chain couples TRBV28 to TRBJ1-2, with 10 positions matching TRBD1. CDR1 and CDR2 from the germline V gene are MDHEN and SYDVKM. The junction had 5 bases not matched to a gene; V was cut back by 1 base and J by 6 bases. CDR3 length: 15 residues.

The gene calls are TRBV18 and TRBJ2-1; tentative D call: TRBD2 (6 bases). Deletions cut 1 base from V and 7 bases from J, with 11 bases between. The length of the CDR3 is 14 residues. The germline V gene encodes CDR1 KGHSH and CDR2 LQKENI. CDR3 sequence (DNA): TGTGCCAGCTCACCACAGGGAGGAGAAAATGAGCAGTTCTTC. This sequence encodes CASSPQGGENEQFF.